Listed here are 27 T cell receptor beta chains from one sample, sequenced in a study of T cell repertoires in cytomegalovirus infection (dated by TCRdb to the late 2010s). Sequenced using an Illumina HiSeq 1500. TCRdb reprocessing: public reads trimmed at Q25 with fastp, clones called with MiXCR, in-frame beta chains kept. Rows merge per CDR3 protein into single entries with the most common DNA and genes. Counted in this sample were 560,000 or so distinct CDR3 sequences; more than 15% of them appeared once. The ten top clones hold about 24% of the sample. The sequencing input was CD8+ T cells from PBMCs. These receptors were collected from a human donor in good health (CMV status not recorded). Some clones in this sample may be carry-over from other donors' samples.

This clonotype was seen repeatedly, ten times or more. The chain employs TRBV10-3 and TRBJ1-1; D unclear. CDR3 length equals 13 residues. Trimming shortened V by 2 bases and J by 2 bases, and 6 bases separated the two germline ends. CDR1 is ENHRY and CDR2 is SYGVKD in the germline V gene. The CDR3 nucleotides are TGTGCCATCAGTGAGGGGCCCAACACTGAAGCTTTCTTT. It translates to CAISEGPNTEAFF.

This clonotype occurred many times. The rearrangement joins TRBV7-2 to TRBJ2-1; possible D gene TRBD2, 6 bases. Trimming cost V 8 bases and J 4 bases, with 6 bases left between them. In germline, CDR1 is SGHTA, CDR2 FQGNSA. The CDR3 is made up of 11 amino acids. The CDR3 reads CASGGYNEQFF. The CDR3 nucleotides are TGTGCCAGCGGGGGGTACAATGAGCAGTTCTTC.

This clonotype was picked up many times. J is TRBJ2-1 and V is TRBV20-1; no firm D call. V was trimmed by 3 bases and J by 3 bases, leaving 21 bases between them. The CDR3 runs 17 residues. Per the germline V gene, CDR1 is DFQATT and CDR2 is SNEGSKA (reference sequence). The CDR3 nucleotides are TGCAGTGCTAGTAGAGTCGGCGGCGCCTCCGGCTACAATGAGCAGTTCTTC. Its protein product is CSASRVGGASGYNEQFF.

This clonotype was seen ten or more times. The chain has TRBV6-1 and TRBJ2-4; a weak D match, TRBD1 (6 bases). V dropped 5 bases and J dropped 0 bases, with 14 bases sitting between them. Germline V CDR1 and CDR2: MNHNS, SASEGT. The CDR3 runs 16 residues. DNA of the CDR3: TGTGCCAGCAGTAAGACACAGGGACAAGCCAAAAACATTCAGTACTTC. This codes for CASSKTQGQAKNIQYF.

In regard to this clonotype: This could be a read error, since a much larger clone is one nucleotide away. V is TRBV10-2 and J is TRBJ2-1; 7 nucleotides agree with TRBD2. The junction had 4 bases not matched to a gene; V was cut back by 3 bases and J by 11 bases. Germline V CDR1 and CDR2: WSHSY, SAAADI. CDR3 length equals 12 residues. The CDR3 region is CASSDLAAKQFF. CDR3 DNA sequence: TGCGCCAGCAGTGACCTAGCGGCTAAGCAGTTCTTC.

The chain's CDR3 is CASSLDAGMDPYTF. CDR3 in DNA: TGCGCCAGCAGCTTGGATGCAGGGATGGATCCCTACACCTTC. The genes are TRBV5-1 and TRBJ1-2; D perhaps matches TRBD1 (5 bases). The CDR3 contains 14 residues. The germline V gene has CDR1 SGHRS and CDR2 YFSETQ. The ends were cut back, 0 bases at V and 10 bases at J, with 16 bases in the middle.

On this clonotype itself: A much larger clone lies one base from this, so it may be a read error. The genes are TRBV7-6 and TRBJ2-7, with 9 bases fitting TRBD1. The CDR3 has 17 residues. Germline V gene sequence: CDR1 SGHVS, CDR2 FNYEAQ. This CDR3 reads CASSPEGWDRASYERYF. CDR3 coding DNA: TGTGCCAGCAGCCCCGAGGGGTGGGACAGGGCCTCCTACGAGCGGTACTTC.

As to this clonotype: In this CDR3 the conserved last residue, phenylalanine or tryptophan, is missing, so a read error is likely. The limits of the CDR3 on the DNA are not certain, so only TCRdb's listed CDR3 is given. The gene calls are TRBV6-2 or TRBV6-3 and TRBJ1-5; the table's D call, TRBD1, was not checked against the DNA. The CDR3 comprises 11 residues, both ends counted. From germline, CDR1 is MNHEY and CDR2 SVGEGT. The CDR3 protein is CASSYPGVEHY.

This clonotype was counted many times. This rearrangement joins TRBV20-1 to TRBJ2-7; tentatively, D is TRBD1 or TRBD2 (5 bases each). CDR3 size: 14 residues. Germline CDR1 DFQATT, CDR2 SNEGSKA (reference sequence). The ends were cut back, 6 bases at V and 3 bases at J, with 18 bases in the middle. CDR3 amino acids: CSALSRDGFYEQYF. In nucleotides, the CDR3 is TGCAGTGCCCTCTCCCGGGACGGGTTCTACGAGCAGTACTTC.

This clonotype was observed at least ten times. This chain links TRBV7-6 with TRBJ2-1; no clear D. Trimming pared 2 bases from V and 7 bases from J, leaving 9 bases between. This CDR3 has 13 residues. In germline, CDR1 is SGHVS, CDR2 FNYEAQ. The CDR3 DNA reads TGTGCCAGCAGCTTAAATTCCTTTAATGAGCAGTTCTTC. It encodes CASSLNSFNEQFF.

The chain combines TRBV15 with TRBJ2-1; D is uncertain. The V end was cut by 0 bases, the J end by 7 bases, with 16 bases between. Germline CDR1 LNHNV, CDR2 YYDKDF (reference sequence). The CDR3 runs 16 residues. Written as DNA, the CDR3 is TGTGCCACCAGCAGAGATGCAACTGGAGAAGTAAATGAGCAGTTCTTC. Translation: CATSRDATGEVNEQFF.

This clonotype came up many times. This chain uses TRBV7-2 with TRBJ2-7, with D tentatively TRBD1 (6 bases). CDR1 and CDR2 (germline): SGHTA, FQGNSA. The CDR3 consists of 15 residues. The germline V and J ends were trimmed by 4 bases and 1 base, with 14 bases remaining between them. This CDR3 is CASSSPGQNSYEQYF. The CDR3, as DNA: TGTGCCAGCAGCTCGCCTGGACAGAATTCCTACGAGCAGTACTTC.

Comments on this clonotype: This may arise from a read error, as a much more abundant clone is one base away. The conserved final phenylalanine or tryptophan is absent from the CDR3, which likely points to a read error. The chain is built from TRBV2 and TRBJ2-5; 7 bases align to TRBD2. The CDR3 is 14 residues long. The V segment lost 7 bases and the J segment 3 bases; nucleotides outside the gene matches: 8. The germline V gene has CDR1 SNHLY and CDR2 FYNNEI. CDR3 amino acids: CASTGGRQKETQYL. CDR3 nucleotides: TGTGCCAGCACTGGCGGGAGACAAAAAGAGACCCAGTACTTA.

This clonotype was recorded at least ten times. The rearrangement joins TRBV7-8 to TRBJ1-5, with D perhaps TRBD1 (5 bases). V was shortened by 5 bases and J by 6 bases, with 26 bases between the two germline ends. CDR3 length: 18 amino acids. The germline CDR1 and CDR2 sequences are SGHVS and FQNEAQ. The CDR3 coding sequence is TGTGCCAGCAGCCATGGGAGGGGCGCTTCGAGGTTCGGTCAGCCCCAGCATTTT. The encoded protein is CASSHGRGASRFGQPQHF. The full variable domain, with the rest looked up from reference TRBV7-8 and TRBJ1-5, is GAGVSQSPRYKVAKRGQDVALRCDPISGHVSLFWYQQALGQGPEFLTYFQNEAQLDKSGLPSDRFFAERPEGSVSTLKIQRTQQEDSAVYLCASSHGRGASRFGQPQHFGDGTRLSIL.

This clonotype was counted only a few times. The chain is built from TRBV10-3 and TRBJ1-2, with a weak D call TRBD1 (5 bases). CDR1 and CDR2 (germline): ENHRY, SYGVKD. V lost 5 bases, J lost 5 bases, and 9 bases lay in between. The CDR3 covers 12 residues. CDR3 coding DNA: TGTGCCATCAGTCCAGACAGATATGGCTACACCTTC. Protein: CAISPDRYGYTF.

The genes are TRBV6-5 and TRBJ2-7, with TRBD1 as a possible D gene (6 bases). Trimming shortened V by 2 bases and J by 9 bases, and 14 bases separated the two germline ends. Looked up from germline, CDR1 is MNHEY and CDR2 is SVGAGI. The CDR3 is made up of 13 amino acids. Here the CDR3 DNA reads TGTGCCAGCAGTTACGTCCTACAGGGCGCGCAGTACTTC. It specifies CASSYVLQGAQYF.

This clonotype was recorded at least ten times. The chain couples TRBV12-3 or TRBV12-4 to TRBJ2-3; 9 bases are a match to TRBD1. CDR3 length: 13 amino acids. J gave up 6 bases and V 5 bases, and 3 bases lay outside the gene matches. The CDR3 is CASSGQGRDTQYF. The CDR3 DNA reads as TGTGCCAGCAGTGGACAGGGGCGCGATACGCAGTATTTT.

This clonotype has at least ten counts. The V call is TRBV14, the J call TRBJ2-5; D tentatively fits TRBD1 or TRBD2 (5 bases each). Trimming left V 4 bases short and J 1 base short, with 13 bases between. From germline, CDR1 is SGHDN and CDR2 FVKESK. This CDR3 has 15 residues. CDR3: CASSRRPGRQETQYF. CDR3 bases: TGTGCCAGCAGCCGCCGACCGGGACGCCAAGAGACCCAGTACTTC.

This clonotype has just a few counts. The CDR3 spells CSARVNHPYNEQFF. As DNA, the CDR3 is TGCAGTGCTAGAGTCAATCATCCGTACAATGAGCAGTTCTTC. V usage is TRBV20-1 and J usage is TRBJ2-1; D not resolved. CDR3 size: 14 residues. V dropped 1 base and J dropped 4 bases, with 11 bases sitting between them. Germline V lookup: CDR1 DFQATT, CDR2 SNEGSKA (reference sequence).

This clonotype was counted many times. The rearrangement uses TRBV11-2 and TRBJ2-5; 9 bases are shared with TRBD2. From germline, CDR1 is SGHAT and CDR2 FQNNGV. CDR3 length equals 16 residues. Germline trimming cut 5 bases from V and 2 bases from J; bases unmatched to any gene: 9. DNA for the CDR3: TGTGCCAGCAGCCCCTTGCGCGGGAGGGGGCAAGAGACCCAGTACTTC. This encodes CASSPLRGRGQETQYF.

This chain's CDR3 is CASSPGGSLTDTQYF. CDR3 DNA sequence: TGTGCCAGCAGCCCGGGGGGGTCCCTCACAGATACGCAGTATTTT. This sequence joins TRBV7-3 and TRBJ2-3, with 8 bases aligning to TRBD2. This CDR3 spans 15 amino acids. The V gene's germline CDR1 is SGHTA and CDR2 FQGTGA. V was pared by 5 bases and J by 2 bases, with 6 bases of the junction left unmatched.

The chain uses TRBV4-1 and TRBJ2-7; the D is unclear. CDR1 is MGHRA and CDR2 is YSYEKL in the germline V gene. The CDR3 sequence is 14 residues long. Trimming stripped 0 bases from V and 2 bases from J, with 8 bases between. The CDR3 sequence is CASSQEPVTYEQYF. DNA of the CDR3: TGCGCCAGCAGCCAAGAGCCGGTTACCTACGAGCAGTACTTC.

V usage is TRBV27 and J usage is TRBJ2-1, with a tentative D call TRBD1 (5 bases). Germline CDR1 is MNHEY and CDR2 is SMNVEV (reference sequence). Trimming shortened V by 2 bases and J by 1 base, and 12 bases separated the two germline ends. The CDR3 is 16 amino acids. Here the CDR3 reads CASSLDMTVSYNEQFF. The CDR3 DNA sequence: TGTGCCAGCAGTTTAGATATGACAGTTTCCTACAATGAGCAGTTCTTC.

The table lists this clonotype with many counts. The V call is TRBV7-9, the J call TRBJ1-1; D ambiguous. The CDR3 sequence is 12 residues long. Germline lookup yields CDR1 SEHNR and CDR2 FQNEAQ (reference sequence). V dropped 6 bases and J dropped 6 bases, with 11 bases sitting between them. The CDR3 region is CASRKGPPEAFF. DNA for the CDR3: TGTGCCAGCAGAAAAGGGCCCCCTGAAGCTTTCTTT.

The V call is TRBV6-1, the J call TRBJ1-2; 7 nucleotides align to TRBD1. V was clipped by 3 bases and J by 2 bases; unmatched bases: 12. Per the germline V gene, CDR1 is MNHNS and CDR2 is SASEGT. There are 17 residues in the CDR3. The CDR3 DNA sequence: TGTGCCAGCAGTGACGAATTGACAGGGAGGGCCAACTATGGCTACACCTTC. This translates into CASSDELTGRANYGYTF.

This chain joins TRBV11-2 and TRBJ2-7, with 9 bases lining up with TRBD2. The germline V gene encodes CDR1 SGHAT and CDR2 FQNNGV. Trimming at V came to 1 base and at J to 1 base, leaving 2 bases not matched to a gene. CDR3 length equals 15 residues. CDR3 in DNA: TGTGCCAGCAGCTTAGGGACTAGCGAATCCTACGAGCAGTACTTC. This codes for CASSLGTSESYEQYF. Variable domain in full (rest from reference TRBV11-2 and TRBJ2-7): EAGVAQSPRYKIIEKRQSVAFWCNPISGHATLYWYQQILGQGPKLLIQFQNNGVVDDSQLPKDRFSAERLKGVDSTLKIQPAKLEDSAVYLCASSLGTSESYEQYFGPGTRLTVT.

For this clonotype: One base away lies a much larger clone, so this may be a sequencing read error. The chain links TRBV28 to TRBJ2-3, with D maybe TRBD2 (6 bases). CDR1 is MDHEN, CDR2 SYDVKM, per germline. The ends were cut back, 4 bases at V and 3 bases at J, with 14 bases in the middle. This CDR3 contains 15 residues. The CDR3 sequence: CASSSGTSRTDTQYF. In DNA, the CDR3 is TGTGCCAGCAGTTCCGGGACTTCTAGAACAGATACGCAGTATTTT.